This TCR beta chain originates from a study of T-cell memory formation after mild COVID-19. The CDR3 covers 14 residues. V lost 3 bases and J lost 3; bases outside the gene matches: 4. CDR1 is DFQATT and CDR2 is SNEGSKA in the germline V gene (reference sequence). This clonotype was seen many times. MiXCR, applied by TCRdb to the 5' RACE reads, yields one record per CDR3 protein. Among 400,000 to 500,000 distinct CDR3 sequences listed, about 20% were seen once. The origin of this receptor is an adult woman who had mild COVID-19 (a few samples of this study predate the infection). Cell type and time point are not known. The chain joins TRBV20-1 to TRBJ1-1, with TRBD1 matching over 10 bases. Input material: PBMCs or a T cell subset sorted from them (not recorded which). The CDR3 DNA reads as TGCAGTGCTAGTCCCGGGACAGGGGACACTGAAGCTTTCTTT. Protein: CSASPGTGDTEAFF.